A selection of T cell receptor beta chains follows, all from one sample in a study of blood T cell repertoires in COVID-19. The method was immunoSEQ multiplex PCR; TCRdb's version includes in-frame clones alone and lacks a portion of them. This sample carries hundreds of thousands of clones, roughly 87% of them seen once, and the ten largest clones take about 2%. Sequencing was carried out using PBMCs or T cells enriched from blood (not recorded which). The receptors shown here come from a woman aged 18-29 years with acute COVID-19. The CDR3 runs from the conserved cysteine through the conserved F or W.

V	CDR3
TRBV19	CASSIGSLDSYEQYF
TRBV19	CASSTLFYSYNEQFF
TRBV27	CASRIDISNTGELFF
TRBV5-1	CASSLEGVATNEKLFF
TRBV7-2	CASSLERGQHNEQFF
TRBV7-6	CASSFYPRTSGSGGNEQFF
TRBV5-6	CASSTSVGQFF
TRBV6-5	CASNHRGSSNQPQHF
TRBV24-1	CATSDLGDKYTDTQYF
TRBV29-1	CSVDAQGMETQYF
TRBV12-3/TRBV12-4	CASSLARVEQYF
TRBV2	CASSEFGQSRNQPQHF
TRBV28	CASSFGTGGRYTEAFF
TRBV30	CAWSRGSGNTIYF
TRBV2	CASSGGQYQETQYF
TRBV7-9	CASSLERGAGTGDLPLHF
TRBV27	CASSWTVNTEAFF
TRBV18	CASSLTSTPNYEQYF
TRBV2	CASRGPGQNEKLFF
TRBV5-1	CASSLAVGQKTYEQYF
TRBV12-3/TRBV12-4	CASSPYSSYEQYF
TRBV4-2	CASTRDTYTEAFF
TRBV19	CASSIGTGTYEQYF
TRBV24-1	CATSDFLSGWEETQYF
TRBV11-2	CASSLDLYAGETYNEQFF
TRBV19	CASRLRGEGEAFF
TRBV3-1/TRBV3-2	CASSHLEGDGYTF